This is a list of T cell receptor beta chains from one sample in a study of blood T cell repertoires in COVID-19. This table comes from immunoSEQ multiplex PCR, and its TCRdb copy is limited to in-frame clones, with some not included. The table shows around 450,000 clones, with nearly 90% occurring only once. What was sequenced was PBMCs or T cells enriched from blood (not recorded which). The source is a woman between 18 and 30 years old with acute COVID-19. Each CDR3 is given with its conserved first and last residue.

TRBV2	TRBJ1-2	CASRAGTGLEGTF
TRBV19	TRBJ2-7	CASSPREGAYEQYF
TRBV10-1	TRBJ2-5	CASSDGVVETQYF
TRBV15	TRBJ2-1	CATSRDRGTSDYNEQFF
TRBV2	TRBJ1-6	CASSGFPGTDSPLHF
TRBV29-1	TRBJ2-7	CSVEGPTSGSSYEQYF
TRBV3-1/TRBV3-2	TRBJ1-2	CASSHGEPGGYTF
TRBV9	TRBJ2-3	CASSASAGLKTDTQYF
TRBV6-5	TRBJ1-4	CASRGTDGEKLFF
TRBV6-2/TRBV6-3	TRBJ2-3	CASSFNQHHTQYF
TRBV18	TRBJ1-3	CASSQDRAGNTIYF
TRBV3-1/TRBV3-2	TRBJ2-3	CASSLLPGGSTDTQYF
TRBV18	TRBJ2-5	CASSIAGSETQYF
TRBV18	TRBJ2-7	CASSPQGINSYEQYF
TRBV18	TRBJ1-2	CASSRLTGAEAHGYTF
TRBV3-1/TRBV3-2	TRBJ2-1	CASSPPGRGEQFF
TRBV9	TRBJ2-1	CASSETRGSSYNEQFF
TRBV30	TRBJ1-5	CAWSTGAGLLNQPQHF
TRBV28	TRBJ2-1	CASTSAEYNEQFF
TRBV27	TRBJ2-1	CASSFRTSPNEQFF
TRBV18	TRBJ1-5	CASSPAGSQPQHF
TRBV11-2	TRBJ2-1	CASSRDRDRGYNEQFF
TRBV29-1	TRBJ2-2	CSVEGRGTGELFF
TRBV5-6	TRBJ2-7	CASSWRQGEQYF
TRBV7-9	TRBJ2-1	CASSRDQGGNEQFF
TRBV5-1	TRBJ2-7	CASSALIQGCDEQYF
TRBV12-3/TRBV12-4	TRBJ1-5	CASSLDRNQPQHF
TRBV7-9	TRBJ2-3	CASSSLAETSTDTQYF
TRBV3-1/TRBV3-2	TRBJ2-1	CASSQDSSRGWINEQFF
TRBV11-2	TRBJ2-1	CASSQDRGNEQFF
TRBV4-1	TRBJ2-7	CASSQWTGDEQYF
TRBV5-4	TRBJ1-2	CASSSLQGYYGYTF
TRBV5-8	TRBJ2-1	CASSLAGTGSHNEQFF
TRBV18	TRBJ2-7	CASSPGQDSYHEQYF
TRBV29-1	TRBJ1-2	CSVGVGQGSGYTF
TRBV30	TRBJ1-5	CAGARGNNQPQHF
TRBV15	TRBJ1-3	CATSRDDRDTIYF
TRBV7-9	TRBJ2-1	CASSLGLAGGGFLFF
TRBV10-3	TRBJ2-7	CAISDLGGDEQYF
TRBV6-5	TRBJ1-1	CASSLLPGQGNTEAFF
TRBV7-8	TRBJ2-1	CASSSVSGGYNEQFF
TRBV28	TRBJ2-7	CASSPRDRLYEQYF
TRBV29-1	TRBJ1-1	CSATGAPNTEAFF
TRBV19	TRBJ1-5	CASSIYRSWAGTGENQPQHF
TRBV3-1/TRBV3-2	TRBJ1-1	CASSQDSPGLTEAFF
TRBV12-5	TRBJ1-5	CASGLVTLAGGNQPQHF
TRBV7-7	TRBJ2-3	CASSLGTGGPDTQYF
TRBV6-5	TRBJ2-7	CASRRQGSSYEQYF
TRBV9	TRBJ2-5	CASSATLGGGETQYF
TRBV18	TRBJ1-6	CASSPGHLNSPLHF
TRBV2	TRBJ2-6	CASREQGTGANVLTF
TRBV5-1	TRBJ1-3	CASSPASGAKGNTIYF
TRBV7-8	TRBJ1-2	CASSLFTTGPYGYTF
TRBV29-1	TRBJ2-2	CSVELGLAGGPRTGELFF
TRBV9	TRBJ2-1	CASSVESRGNEQFF